This T cell receptor (beta chain) was retrieved from a study of blood T cell repertoires in COVID-19 (dated by TCRdb to between 2020 and 2021). Regarding the complete study: Collaborator samples came from the United States, Italy and Spain and covered acute and convalescent phases of COVID-19. Where HLA class I and class II types were available, the types were taken from metadata supplied by the sample provider, not from assay-based typing. The samples were drawn from the first 160 participants of the ongoing ImmuneRACE study and from more than 1,000 subjects provided by 6 global collaborators. Nearly every sample came with metadata listing a de-identified subject ID, COVID-19 status, age in years and sex. The material from the prospective study consisted of cDNA or gDNA derived from T cells, B-cell-depleted T cells, or PBMCs. Subjects who had been exposed to COVID-19, were actively infected with it, or had recovered from it provided the deeply sampled blood TCRbeta repertoires that made up the dataset. The repertoires were made available in a free public database intended to serve as a resource for research on the immune response to SARS-CoV-2.

As for this clone: There is no known antigen for this receptor. One base away there is no much larger clone; base qualities are not given.

The germline V and J ends show losses of 5 bases and 3 bases respectively, and no gene match explains 5 bases of the junction. From its cysteine to its phenylalanine, the CDR3 spans 15 amino acids. Only the CDR3 portion is preserved as DNA: 45 bases, with reading frame beginning at the first base. For CDR1 and CDR2, the germline V gene lists MNHNS and SASEGT. Summary of the overall study and its limitations: The amount of clinical and demographic metadata varied by source and participant and was provided uncurated.

One collaborating source in Seattle enrolled patients while the patients were actively infected and followed the patients over time throughout the course of disease. The collaborating institutions used their own protocols to collect whole blood in K2EDTA tubes. For TCRbeta analysis, collaborators shipped samples as frozen whole blood, isolated PBMCs, or DNA extracted from either of those sample types. TCRbeta CDR3 regions were amplified from genomic DNA using the immunoSEQ Assay, a bias-controlled multiplex PCR. The paper's processing steps were these. Nucleated cell counts per sample were estimated from amplification of reference gene primers within the assay. To quantify the absolute abundance of each unique TCRbeta CDR3 rearrangement, sequence reads were collapsed and filtered. Productive Simpson clonality was computed per sample as the square root of Simpson's diversity index over productive rearrangements. TCRdb limited this immuneACCESS table to in-frame rearrangements with V and J called. A share of clones is missing; checked studies link under half to unresolved V genes, and the rest is unexplained. Clonal size and the V and J genes are those of that table, whereas D and trimming came from the DNA. This sample comprises 240,000 or so clones, roughly 81% of them detected only once. Jointly, the top ten make up 7.5% of the sample.

Input material: peripheral blood. The sequence came from an elderly woman with COVID-19, enrolled during active disease. The chain was built from TRBV6-1 and TRBJ2-2; 8 bases in between match TRBD2. The sequenced DNA: TGTGCCAGCAGTACCCCGGGGGGGGACACCGGGGAGCTGTTTTTT. Protein translation: CASSTPGGDTGELFF.